One and the same sample provided the 24 T cell receptor beta chains below, sequenced in a study of HIV-infected patients and healthy controls. cDNA was made from roughly 500 ng RNA using alpha and beta constant primers. Separate chain-specific third strand synthesis with multiplexing indices produced the alpha and beta libraries. TCRdb reprocessed the 5' RACE reads with MiXCR, giving one entry per CDR3 protein. The data show some 13,000 distinct CDR3 sequences, roughly 9.6% seen once. Whole blood was used without fractionation, so all unsorted peripheral T cells were included. Source material: blood. The receptors stem from an adult in good health.

The gene calls are TRBV12-3 or TRBV12-4 and TRBJ1-6; D might be TRBD1 (6 bases). Trimming cost V 5 bases and J 5 bases, with 10 bases left between them. This CDR3 has 14 residues. The DNA for the CDR3 is TGTGCCAGCAGTCTCTGGGACAATAATTCACCCCTCCACTTT. This translates into CASSLWDNNSPLHF.

This clonotype has a count of ten or more. The chain is built from TRBV7-2 and TRBJ1-5; possible D gene TRBD1, 6 bases. The germline gives CDR1 SGHTA, CDR2 FQGNSA. V was trimmed by 7 bases and J by 0 bases, leaving 13 bases between them. The CDR3 covers 15 residues. CDR3 region: CASNKGGNSNQPQHF. The CDR3 bases are TGTGCCAGCAACAAAGGGGGTAATAGCAATCAGCCCCAGCATTTT.

By share of the sample, this clonotype is medium-sized. The chain is built from TRBV12-3 or TRBV12-4 and TRBJ2-2; D is undetermined. CDR3 length: 13 residues. V gave up 5 bases and J gave up 4 bases, with 8 bases separating them. The CDR3 DNA reads as TGTGCCAGCAGTCCCCCGGGCACCGGGGAGCTGTTTTTT. Protein: CASSPPGTGELFF.

This clonotype appeared many times. V usage is TRBV20-1 and J usage is TRBJ2-7; D might be TRBD2 (6 bases). Germline loops: CDR1 DFQATT, CDR2 SNEGSKA (reference sequence). CDR3 length: 13 amino acids. CDR3: CSITGTLIYEQYF. The CDR3 DNA is TGCAGCATAACCGGGACTCTCATCTACGAGCAGTACTTC.

In DNA, the CDR3 is TGCGCCAGCAGCCAAGAGAGTTTCCTTGGAAACACCATATATTTT. Translation gives CASSQESFLGNTIYF. V usage is TRBV4-1 and J usage is TRBJ1-3; D unclear. Germline CDR1 is MGHRA and CDR2 is YSYEKL. The CDR3 contains 15 residues. V shed 0 bases and J shed 3 bases, with 9 bases lying between them.

This clonotype was seen a handful of times. The rearrangement uses TRBV10-3 and TRBJ1-5; D call uncertain. The CDR3 covers 13 residues. V dropped 0 bases and J dropped 4 bases, with 4 bases sitting between them. Germline values: CDR1 ENHRY, CDR2 SYGVKD. CDR3 nucleotides: TGTGCCATCAGTGAGTCTGCAAATCAGCCCCAGCATTTT. It translates to CAISESANQPQHF.

This rearrangement joins TRBV6-4 to TRBJ2-3; 8 positions agree with TRBD2. V lost 0 bases to trimming and J lost 2 bases; unmatched junction nucleotides: 4. CDR1 MRHNA and CDR2 SNTAGT come from the germline V gene. This CDR3 has 16 amino acids. The CDR3 reads CASSDSPGGPTDTQYF. The CDR3 DNA is TGTGCCAGCAGTGACTCCCCGGGGGGGCCCACAGATACGCAGTATTTT.

In this sample, this clonotype turned up many times. The V gene is TRBV2, the J gene TRBJ2-7; 10 bases are a match to TRBD2. The CDR3 is 14 residues long. Germline values: CDR1 SNHLY, CDR2 FYNNEI. The V and J ends lost 6 bases and 4 bases, in that order; junction bases with no gene match: 6. The CDR3, as DNA: TGTGCCAGCAGAAAGCGGGGGGGAGGATACGAGCAGTACTTC. Protein product: CASRKRGGGYEQYF.

This clonotype was recorded at least ten times. The chain has TRBV12-3 or TRBV12-4 and TRBJ2-2; the D is unclear. V lost 3 bases and J 8 bases, leaving 7 bases between the germline ends. CDR3 length: 12 residues. Here the CDR3 reads CASSFDGGELFF. DNA of the CDR3: TGTGCCAGCAGTTTCGATGGTGGGGAGCTGTTTTTT.

With regard to this clonotype: A much more abundant neighbour one base away suggests this may be a read error. The chain uses TRBV24-1 and TRBJ1-2; no clear D gene. The germline V gene has CDR1 KGHDR and CDR2 SFDVKD. The CDR3 consists of 14 residues. DNA of the CDR3: TGTGTCACCAGTGAGTCTACGTCCGTCTATGGCTACACCTTC. Protein product: CVTSESTSVYGYTF.

The sample holds many counts of this clonotype. The chain recombines TRBV18 with TRBJ1-5; D gene unclear. There are 12 residues in the CDR3. Looked up from germline, CDR1 is KGHSH and CDR2 is LQKENI. V was trimmed by 2 bases and J by 11 bases, leaving 10 bases between them. The CDR3 DNA sequence: TGTGCCAGCTCACCAGATGATTCGGCCCAGCATTTT. It specifies CASSPDDSAQHF.

This clonotype has a handful of counts. The chain links TRBV6-2 or TRBV6-3 to TRBJ2-1; D possibly corresponds to TRBD2 (5 bases). Trimming cost V 2 bases and J 10 bases, with 12 bases left between them. The CDR3 spans 13 residues. The germline CDR1 and CDR2 sequences are MNHEY and SVGEGT. The CDR3 is CASSYTPRREQFF. DNA of the CDR3: TGTGCCAGCAGTTACACACCAAGGAGGGAGCAGTTCTTC.

Within the sample, this clonotype is medium-sized (0.01 to 0.1%). J is TRBJ2-7 and V is TRBV6-2 or TRBV6-3; 12 nucleotides match TRBD2. This CDR3 is 16 amino acids long. J gave up 2 bases and V 6 bases, and 8 bases lay outside the gene matches. CDR1 MNHEY and CDR2 SVGEGT come from the germline V gene. CDR3 protein: CASRTRTSGATYEQYF. As DNA, the CDR3 is TGTGCCAGCAGGACACGGACTAGCGGGGCCACCTACGAGCAGTACTTC.

This clonotype was detected only a few times. This chain joins TRBV28 and TRBJ1-2; D is uncertain. V lost 8 bases and J lost 4, with 5 bases in between. The CDR3 is 10 residues long. From germline, CDR1 is MDHEN and CDR2 SYDVKM. For the CDR3, the DNA is TGTGCCAGCCGGGGCTATGGCTACACCTTC. This codes for CASRGYGYTF.

With respect to this clonotype: Possible read error: a much larger clone is one base away. The V gene is TRBV27, the J gene TRBJ2-7; 11 bases are a match to TRBD2. The CDR3 is 15 amino acids. The germline CDR1 and CDR2 sequences are MNHEY and SMNVEV (reference sequence). V was clipped by 7 bases and J by 2 bases; unmatched bases: 7. The CDR3 protein is CASTPSGRPTYEQYF. The CDR3 DNA reads as TGTGCCAGCACCCCTAGCGGGAGGCCAACCTACGAGCAGTACTTC.

There are many counts of this clonotype. The V and J genes are TRBV7-9 and TRBJ1-2; TRBD1 agrees at 7 bases. The CDR3 sequence is 13 residues long. Germline values: CDR1 SEHNR, CDR2 FQNEAQ (reference sequence). The V gene end was trimmed by 6 bases and the J gene end by 1 base; junction bases not matched to a gene: 2. The CDR3 reads CASRAGGNYGYTF. CDR3 bases: TGTGCCAGCAGGGCAGGGGGTAACTATGGCTACACCTTC.

In its sample, this clonotype was seen many times. The chain joins TRBV19 to TRBJ1-4, with D hard to call. Trimming cost V 7 bases and J 0 bases, with 15 bases left between them. The germline CDR1 and CDR2 sequences are LNHDA and SQIVND (reference sequence). This CDR3 contains 16 residues. CDR3 region: CASTPIRTATNEKLFF. Written as DNA, the CDR3 is TGTGCCAGTACCCCAATACGGACGGCAACTAATGAAAAACTGTTTTTT.

This clonotype is termed medium-sized. The gene calls are TRBV29-1 and TRBJ1-2; D uncertain. CDR3 length equals 14 residues. Germline V lookup: CDR1 SQVTM, CDR2 ANQGSEA. V dropped 3 bases and J dropped 5 bases, with 16 bases sitting between them. The CDR3 region is CSVEGPLRPYGYTF. Written as DNA, the CDR3 is TGCAGCGTTGAGGGTCCTTTAAGACCATATGGCTACACCTTC.

This chain joins TRBV20-1 and TRBJ2-1; TRBD2 matches 16 bases. V was clipped by 5 bases and J by 3 bases; unmatched bases: 10. Germline-derived CDR1 and CDR2 are DFQATT and SNEGSKA (reference sequence). The CDR3 sequence is 18 residues long. The CDR3 region is CSALGLAGGASVYNEQFF. The CDR3 coding sequence is TGCAGTGCTCTGGGACTAGCGGGAGGGGCATCAGTCTACAATGAGCAGTTCTTC.

This clonotype qualifies as medium-sized (0.01 to 0.1%). V gene TRBV4-2 combines with J gene TRBJ2-7, with D possibly matching TRBD1 (6 bases). CDR3 size: 15 residues. V was cut by 1 base and J by 2 bases, with 12 bases left in between. CDR1 and CDR2 from the germline V gene are LGHNA and YNFKEQ. This CDR3 is CASSQGQAQPYEQYF. DNA for the CDR3: TGTGCCAGCAGCCAAGGACAGGCCCAGCCCTACGAGCAGTACTTC.

This clonotype was seen more than once but under ten times. The genes are TRBV29-1 and TRBJ1-5; 8 bases align to TRBD1. This CDR3 spans 14 amino acids. J gave up 7 bases and V 5 bases, and 10 bases lay outside the gene matches. In germline, CDR1 is SQVTM, CDR2 ANQGSEA. In nucleotides, the CDR3 is TGCAGCGTTTCCTACGCAGGGGGCGTACAGCCCCAGCATTTT. It yields the protein CSVSYAGGVQPQHF.

The chain links TRBV12-3 or TRBV12-4 to TRBJ2-3; 9 bases map to TRBD2. Losses at the gene ends were 7 bases for V and 4 bases for J; bases not matched to a gene: 12. The CDR3 has 16 amino acids. CDR3 region: CASKLGREGPADTQYF. CDR3 sequence (DNA): TGTGCCAGCAAACTGGGGCGGGAGGGCCCCGCAGATACGCAGTATTTT.

This clonotype was picked up many times. The V and J genes are TRBV7-8 and TRBJ2-1; 12 bases fit TRBD2. Germline V lookup: CDR1 SGHVS, CDR2 FQNEAQ. The CDR3 extends over 17 amino acids. Germline trimming cut 5 bases from V and 2 bases from J; bases unmatched to any gene: 7. CDR3: CASSRPRTSGTYNEQFF. The DNA for the CDR3 is TGTGCCAGCAGCCGACCTAGGACTAGCGGGACCTACAATGAGCAGTTCTTC.

This clonotype was observed at least ten times. The CDR3 loop is CASSYLAGGPVGDTQYF. The CDR3 nucleotides are TGTGCCAGCAGTTATCTAGCGGGAGGGCCGGTCGGAGATACGCAGTATTTT. This sequence joins TRBV6-2 or TRBV6-3 and TRBJ2-3, with 12 nucleotides matching TRBD2. The germline CDR1 and CDR2 sequences are MNHEY and SVGEGT. The J segment lost 5 bases and the V segment lost 3 bases, leaving 9 bases of the junction unmatched. The CDR3 spans 17 residues.